Listed here are 32 T cell receptor beta chains from one sample, sequenced in a study of beta chain features in type 1 diabetes. Expressed TCRB transcripts were sequenced because the isolated RNA had all been reverse transcribed beforehand. Clones were read by immunoSEQ multiplex PCR, and TCRdb kept only the in-frame ones, dropping some. The sample lists nearly 250,000 clones, 68% occurring once. Sequencing was carried out using naive CD4+ T cells from blood. The receptor source for this set is a man aged 25-45 years in good health.

The CDR3 spells CASSRGGAGELFF. CDR3 nucleotide sequence: TGTGCCAGCAGCCGAGGAGGGGCCGGGGAGCTGTTTTTT. V and J are TRBV6-5 and TRBJ2-2; D possibly corresponds to TRBD2 (6 bases). The CDR3 sequence is 13 residues long. The V end was cut by 6 bases, the J end by 6 bases, with 11 bases between. Germline V CDR1 and CDR2: MNHEY, SVGAGI.

The V and J genes are TRBV18 and TRBJ2-1, with D possibly TRBD2 on 5 matching bases. The CDR3 has 12 amino acids. Trimming removed 3 bases from V and 7 bases from J, with 7 bases in between. Germline values: CDR1 KGHSH, CDR2 LQKENI. CDR3 coding DNA: TGTGCCAGCTCACCTTCGGGGAATGAGCAGTTCTTC. Protein product: CASSPSGNEQFF.

V is TRBV25-1 and J is TRBJ1-2, with 8 bases fitting TRBD1. Germline CDR1 is MGHDK and CDR2 is SYGVNS. CDR3 length: 14 amino acids. V shed 3 bases and J 4 bases; nucleotides not matched to a gene: 4. This CDR3 is CASSDRTGSYGYTF. DNA for the CDR3: TGTGCCAGCAGTGATAGGACAGGGTCCTATGGCTACACCTTC.

The chain recombines TRBV6-5 with TRBJ2-3; the D is unclear. The V gene lost 2 bases and the J gene lost 4 bases, with 13 bases spanning the gap. Germline loops: CDR1 MNHEY, CDR2 SVGAGI. The CDR3 spans 15 residues. CDR3 coding DNA: TGTGCCAGCAGTTACGGCGGCCTAAGGGCAGATACGCAGTATTTT. This translates into CASSYGGLRADTQYF.

This rearrangement joins TRBV7-6 to TRBJ2-5; TRBD2 might be the D (5 bases). The CDR3 runs to 14 residues. The germline gives CDR1 SGHVS, CDR2 FNYEAQ. Between the trimmed V and J ends, which lost 5 bases and 3 bases, there was a span of 13 bases. The CDR3 nucleotides read TGTGCCAGCAGCGGGCCGGGAAACGAAGAGACCCAGTACTTC. It encodes CASSGPGNEETQYF.

Only a few counts were recorded for this clone. The CDR3, as DNA: TGCAGCGCTCGGGACGGGAGAGGTCCATACGAGCAGTACTTC. It yields the protein CSARDGRGPYEQYF. The chain carries TRBV29-1 and TRBJ2-7; perhaps TRBD2 as D (6 bases). Germline V lookup: CDR1 SQVTM, CDR2 ANQGSEA. V lost 7 bases, J lost 4 bases, and 20 bases lay in between. This CDR3 contains 14 residues.

The chain has TRBV9 and TRBJ2-1, with D maybe TRBD1 (6 bases). Between the trimmed V and J ends, which lost 0 bases and 4 bases, there was a span of 17 bases. This CDR3 has 17 amino acids. Germline V gene data show CDR1 as SGDLS and CDR2 as YYNGEE. The CDR3 protein is CASSVDEGSGTYNEQFF. The CDR3 region has the DNA TGTGCCAGCAGCGTAGACGAGGGATCGGGGACATACAATGAGCAGTTCTTC.

This clone was counted between two and nine times. The chain recombines TRBV28 with TRBJ1-1; no clear D. The V gene lost 2 bases and the J gene lost 2 bases, with 15 bases spanning the gap. Germline V gives CDR1 MDHEN, CDR2 SYDVKM. This CDR3 has 16 residues. The CDR3 DNA sequence: TGTGCCAGCAGTTTACCCGGGATCGGGGTTAACACTGAAGCTTTCTTT. This codes for CASSLPGIGVNTEAFF.

The table lists this clone with a few counts. The chain is built from TRBV25-1 and TRBJ2-6; 8 nucleotides align to TRBD1. This CDR3 is 18 amino acids long. Germline CDR1 MGHDK, CDR2 SYGVNS. After removal of 4 bases from V and 2 bases from J, the junction contained 10 bases not matched to a gene. CDR3 coding DNA: TGTGCCAGCAGTGCCGCCGGACAGGGTGCCACTGGGGCCAACGTCCTGACTTTC. Protein: CASSAAGQGATGANVLTF.

The CDR3 coding sequence is TGTGCCAGCAGCGTAGAGGCCCTTCAGGATACGCAGTATTTT. Its translation: CASSVEALQDTQYF. This chain connects TRBV9 to TRBJ2-3; the D is unclear. Trimming removed 0 bases at V and 6 bases at J, with 11 bases between. CDR3 length equals 14 residues. Germline CDR1 SGDLS, CDR2 YYNGEE.

CDR3 amino acids: CASSQGDRGSQPQHF. The DNA of the CDR3 is TGCGCCAGCAGCCAAGGGGACAGGGGAAGCCAGCCCCAGCATTTT. V and J are TRBV4-1 and TRBJ1-5; TRBD1 aligns across 10 bases. CDR1 is MGHRA and CDR2 is YSYEKL in the germline V gene. Germline trimming cut 1 base from V and 7 bases from J; bases unmatched to any gene: 4. The CDR3 is 15 amino acids.

The chain's CDR3 is CAWRDRGGMTEAFF. CDR3 nucleotide sequence: TGTGCCTGGAGGGACAGGGGAGGGATGACTGAAGCTTTCTTT. V and J are TRBV30 and TRBJ1-1; 9 bases align to TRBD1. V was clipped by 3 bases and J by 5 bases; unmatched bases: 7. The CDR3 spans 14 residues. CDR1 and CDR2 (germline): GTSNPN, SVGIG (reference sequence).

The CDR3 loop is CASSVVGLAGVEEQFF. Written as DNA, the CDR3 is TGTGCCAGCAGCGTAGTAGGACTAGCGGGAGTTGAAGAGCAGTTCTTC. V usage is TRBV9 and J usage is TRBJ2-1, with 13 positions matching TRBD2. From germline, CDR1 is SGDLS and CDR2 YYNGEE. V lost 0 bases to trimming and J lost 10 bases; unmatched junction nucleotides: 7. The CDR3 extends over 16 amino acids.

The chain recombines TRBV25-1 with TRBJ2-3; 12 nucleotides match TRBD2. Germline CDR1 MGHDK, CDR2 SYGVNS. The J segment lost 4 bases and the V segment lost 2 bases, leaving 7 bases of the junction unmatched. The length of the CDR3 is 17 residues. CDR3 coding DNA: TGTGCCAGCAGTGAAGGTGCCCTAGCGGGGGGGCCAGATACGCAGTATTTT. Amino acid sequence: CASSEGALAGGPDTQYF.

The chain has TRBV2 and TRBJ2-5; TRBD2 might be the D (5 bases). The V gene lost 4 bases and the J gene lost 5 bases, with 8 bases spanning the gap. The CDR3 is made up of 12 amino acids. The germline V gene encodes CDR1 SNHLY and CDR2 FYNNEI. CDR3: CASSGPGETQYF. DNA for the CDR3: TGTGCCAGCAGTGGGCCGGGGGAGACCCAGTACTTC.

The rearrangement uses TRBV7-9 and TRBJ2-3; D is possibly TRBD2 (6 bases). Trimming removed 5 bases from V and 0 bases from J, with 9 bases in between. This CDR3 comprises 14 residues. The germline gives CDR1 SEHNR, CDR2 FQNEAQ (reference sequence). CDR3 DNA sequence: TGTGCCAGCAGCGGAGGGAGGAGCACAGATACGCAGTATTTT. It codes for CASSGGRSTDTQYF.

The chain has TRBV30 and TRBJ1-5; no clear D gene. The CDR3 is 14 residues long. V dropped 1 base and J dropped 0 bases, with 7 bases sitting between them. CDR1 and CDR2 (germline): GTSNPN, SVGIG (reference sequence). DNA of the CDR3: TGTGCCTGGAGTGCCGTAAATAGCAATCAGCCCCAGCATTTT. Translating it yields CAWSAVNSNQPQHF.

The rearrangement links TRBV28 to TRBJ2-1; D ambiguous. The germline CDR1 and CDR2 sequences are MDHEN and SYDVKM. The ends were cut back, 6 bases at V and 8 bases at J, with 8 bases in the middle. This CDR3 comprises 11 residues. The CDR3 sequence is CASRGWDEQFF. CDR3 coding DNA: TGTGCCAGCAGAGGATGGGATGAGCAGTTCTTC. Based on the CDR3 plus reference TRBV28 and TRBJ2-1, the full variable domain is DVKVTQSSRYLVKRTGEKVFLECVQDMDHENMFWYRQDPGLGLRLIYFSYDVKMKEKGDIPEGYSVSREKKERFSLILESASTNQTSMYLCASRGWDEQFFGPGTRLTVL.

This chain uses TRBV2 with TRBJ1-6; D is undetermined. The germline CDR1 and CDR2 sequences are SNHLY and FYNNEI. CDR3 size: 10 residues. Trimming took 8 bases from V and 14 from J, leaving 10 bases between them. The CDR3 nucleotides read TGTGCCAGCCGAAGGGTATCCCTCCACTTT. Residues: CASRRVSLHF.

This clone has a handful of counts. This chain joins TRBV7-9 and TRBJ2-7, with 8 bases fitting TRBD1. CDR1 is SEHNR and CDR2 is FQNEAQ in the germline V gene (reference sequence). The CDR3 length is 15 residues. After removal of 5 bases from V and 4 bases from J, the junction contained 10 bases not matched to a gene. DNA for the CDR3: TGTGCCAGCAGCCGGACAGGGTTAAAACCGTACGAGCAGTACTTC. Its protein product is CASSRTGLKPYEQYF.

The rearrangement uses TRBV29-1 and TRBJ1-1, with no clear D. The CDR3 runs 11 residues. V was cut by 5 bases and J by 1 base, with 5 bases left in between. Germline CDR1 SQVTM, CDR2 ANQGSEA. For the CDR3, the DNA is TGCAGCGTTAGCCAGAACACTGAAGCTTTCTTT. Amino acids: CSVSQNTEAFF.

The genes are TRBV6-5 and TRBJ2-4; unclear D gene. This CDR3 has 15 residues. Trimming pared 6 bases from V and 1 base from J, leaving 13 bases between. CDR1 MNHEY and CDR2 SVGAGI come from the germline V gene. The DNA of the CDR3 is TGTGCCAGCAGGTCTATAGAGGCGGCCAAAAACATTCAGTACTTC. Protein sequence: CASRSIEAAKNIQYF.

This clone was seen only once. V is TRBV9 and J is TRBJ2-3; D may match TRBD1 or TRBD2 (5 bases each). Trimming took off 3 bases at V and 4 bases at J, with 15 bases between the two ends. This CDR3 comprises 15 residues. The germline V gene has CDR1 SGDLS and CDR2 YYNGEE. CDR3 protein: CASSGLSRGADTQYF. The CDR3 region has the DNA TGTGCCAGCAGCGGACTATCTAGGGGCGCAGATACGCAGTATTTT.

DNA for the CDR3: TGTGCCAGCAGCCCCCACAACACTGAAGCTTTCTTT. It translates to CASSPHNTEAFF. The chain joins TRBV5-6 to TRBJ1-1; D is unclear. V lost 4 bases and J 2 bases, leaving 6 bases between the germline ends. CDR3 length: 12 amino acids. From germline, CDR1 is SGHDT and CDR2 YYEEEE.

This rearrangement joins TRBV9 to TRBJ2-2; no reliable D call. Trimming took off 6 bases at V and 0 bases at J, with 12 bases between the two ends. CDR3 size: 15 residues. Germline values: CDR1 SGDLS, CDR2 YYNGEE. CDR3 loop: CASNVLGSNTGELFF. The CDR3 DNA sequence: TGTGCCAGCAACGTTTTGGGATCGAACACCGGGGAGCTGTTTTTT. Using reference TRBV9 and TRBJ2-2 for the parts outside the CDR3, the full variable domain is DSGVTQTPKHLITATGQRVTLRCSPRSGDLSVYWYQQSLDQGLQFLIQYYNGEERAKGNILERFSAQQFPDLHSELNLSSLELGDSALYFCASNVLGSNTGELFFGEGSRLTVL.

The rearrangement links TRBV9 to TRBJ2-2; no firm D call. Germline V gene data show CDR1 as SGDLS and CDR2 as YYNGEE. Trimming stripped 5 bases from V and 2 bases from J, with 10 bases between. The CDR3 length is 14 residues. The CDR3 region is CASSTFSNTGELFF. The CDR3 nucleotides are TGTGCCAGCAGTACCTTCAGCAACACCGGGGAGCTGTTTTTT.

This clone was counted between two and nine times. The chain recombines TRBV29-1 with TRBJ2-1; D may be TRBD1 or TRBD2 (6 bases each). V gave up 8 bases and J gave up 5 bases, with 22 bases separating them. Germline loops: CDR1 SQVTM, CDR2 ANQGSEA. The CDR3 consists of 15 residues. The CDR3 region is CSLRRGLGGHNEQFF. In nucleotides, the CDR3 is TGCAGCCTCCGACGGGGGCTTGGAGGACACAATGAGCAGTTCTTC.

The chain couples TRBV5-1 to TRBJ2-7; TRBD2 matches at 9 bases. Germline assignment: CDR1 SGHRS and CDR2 YFSETQ. Germline trimming cut 4 bases from V and 11 bases from J; bases unmatched to any gene: 10. The CDR3 has 13 amino acids. Here the CDR3 DNA reads TGCGCCAGCAGCCCGTTTGCGGGAGGGGAGGAGTACTTC. Protein product: CASSPFAGGEEYF.

The CDR3 reads CASSQEGPYGYTF. As DNA, the CDR3 is TGTGCCAGCAGCCAAGAGGGGCCCTATGGCTACACCTTC. This chain uses TRBV4-2 with TRBJ1-2; weak D call: TRBD1 (5 bases). Trimming shortened V by 0 bases and J by 4 bases, and 6 bases separated the two germline ends. CDR1 is LGHNA, CDR2 YNFKEQ, per germline. CDR3 length: 13 residues.

The V call is TRBV29-1, the J call TRBJ1-1; 9 positions agree with TRBD1. The V gene end was trimmed by 4 bases and the J gene end by 1 base; junction bases not matched to a gene: 1. This CDR3 has 13 amino acids. Germline CDR1 reads SQVTM; CDR2 reads ANQGSEA. CDR3 in amino acids: CSVATGGNTEAFF. CDR3 bases: TGCAGCGTTGCGACAGGGGGGAACACTGAAGCTTTCTTT.

There are a few counts of this clone. The J gene is TRBJ2-2, the V gene TRBV29-1; D is undetermined. This CDR3 is 11 amino acids long. The V gene's germline CDR1 is SQVTM and CDR2 ANQGSEA. V was cut by 2 bases and J by 8 bases, with 6 bases left in between. The CDR3 spells CSVERSGELFF. The CDR3 bases are TGCAGCGTTGAAAGGTCAGGGGAGCTGTTTTTT.

V and J are TRBV29-1 and TRBJ2-7, with 9 bases matching TRBD1. The CDR3 totals 13 residues. Germline V lookup: CDR1 SQVTM, CDR2 ANQGSEA. V was clipped by 5 bases and J by 2 bases; unmatched bases: 4. The chain's CDR3 is CSVQGQGAYEQYF. DNA for the CDR3: TGCAGCGTTCAGGGACAGGGAGCCTACGAGCAGTACTTC.